One and the same sample provided the 17 T cell receptor beta chains below, sequenced in a study of PD-1 blockade in classical Hodgkin lymphoma. Every patient experienced relapse after autologous stem cell transplantation, and brentuximab vedotin exposure varied. This table comes from immunoSEQ multiplex PCR, and its TCRdb copy is limited to in-frame clones, with some not included. Seen here are 50,000 to 65,000 clones, 80% to 95% observed once, and the top ten hold over 9.5%. This specimen consisted of peripheral blood mononuclear cells (PBMCs), obtained before the second cycle of nivolumab. The receptors derive from a human donor with classical Hodgkin lymphoma.

This clone was recorded once. The chain links TRBV7-8 to TRBJ2-7; TRBD1 agrees at 8 bases. Germline assignment: CDR1 SGHVS and CDR2 FQNEAQ. CDR3 length: 15 residues. The V and J ends lost 5 bases and 3 bases, in that order; junction bases with no gene match: 9. The CDR3 reads CASSHPRQGNYEQYF. DNA for the CDR3: TGTGCCAGCAGCCATCCCCGACAGGGGAACTACGAGCAGTACTTC.

V gene TRBV7-6 combines with J gene TRBJ1-2; 7 bases match TRBD1. Germline-derived CDR1 and CDR2 are SGHVS and FNYEAQ. This CDR3 comprises 18 residues. V dropped 5 bases and J dropped 0; count of bases not matched to a gene: 15. As DNA, the CDR3 is TGTGCCAGCAGCCCGACAGGGCACAGGTCCACCGCTAACTATGGCTACACCTTC. Its translation: CASSPTGHRSTANYGYTF.

The J gene is TRBJ2-3, the V gene TRBV18; D is possibly TRBD2 (6 bases). Trimming pared 2 bases from V and 14 bases from J, leaving 14 bases between. The CDR3 runs to 12 residues. The germline V gene encodes CDR1 KGHSH and CDR2 LQKENI. The CDR3 is CASSPLLAPGYF. The CDR3 DNA reads as TGTGCCAGCTCACCATTACTAGCTCCCGGGTATTTT.

This chain uses TRBV5-5 with TRBJ2-1; 11 bases agree with TRBD2. The CDR3 runs 16 residues. V lost 3 bases to trimming and J lost 4 bases; unmatched junction nucleotides: 6. The germline V gene encodes CDR1 SGHKS and CDR2 YYEKEE (reference sequence). The DNA for the CDR3 is TGTGCCAGCAGCTCGGCTAGCGGGAGGAATTACAATGAGCAGTTCTTC. Translation: CASSSASGRNYNEQFF.

In its sample, this clone was seen once. This chain links TRBV7-9 with TRBJ2-7, with TRBD2 matching 13 bases. This CDR3 has 16 residues. Germline lookup yields CDR1 SEHNR and CDR2 FQNEAQ (reference sequence). V gave up 5 bases and J gave up 3 bases; unmatched junction bases: 7. Here the CDR3 reads CASSPRTSGGFYEQYF. The CDR3 nucleotides are TGTGCCAGCAGCCCCAGGACTAGCGGGGGATTCTACGAGCAGTACTTC.

This clone is a singleton in its sample. The V and J genes are TRBV25-1 and TRBJ1-1; no clear D gene. V lost 5 bases to trimming and J lost 8 bases, with 15 bases between them. This CDR3 region has 13 residues. The V gene's germline CDR1 is MGHDK and CDR2 SYGVNS. The CDR3 sequence is CASSLGVGPEAFF. The DNA for the CDR3 is TGTGCCAGCAGTCTAGGCGTAGGACCAGAAGCTTTCTTT.

The chain links TRBV7-6 to TRBJ2-1; weak D call: TRBD1 (6 bases). The CDR3 runs to 16 residues. Germline CDR1 reads SGHVS; CDR2 reads FNYEAQ. V dropped 5 bases and J dropped 1 base, with 15 bases sitting between them. The CDR3 here is CASSPTLDSSYNEQFF. The CDR3 nucleotides read TGTGCCAGCAGCCCTACCCTGGACAGTTCCTACAATGAGCAGTTCTTC.

This chain connects TRBV6-5 to TRBJ1-4; D remains ambiguous. V lost 4 bases, J lost 2 bases, and 14 bases lay in between. CDR1 MNHEY and CDR2 SVGAGI come from the germline V gene. This CDR3 is 16 amino acids long. CDR3 DNA: TGTGCCAGCAGTTCCCCCAGGACGGGCACTAATGAAAAACTGTTTTTT. Protein: CASSSPRTGTNEKLFF.

The chain has TRBV6-5 and TRBJ1-1; D unresolved. The germline V and J ends were trimmed by 0 bases and 1 base, with 9 bases remaining between them. The germline CDR1 and CDR2 sequences are MNHEY and SVGAGI. The CDR3 covers 15 residues. The CDR3 protein is CASSYSRTANTEAFF. CDR3 sequence (DNA): TGTGCCAGCAGTTACTCCCGGACGGCGAACACTGAAGCTTTCTTT.

The V gene is TRBV6-1, the J gene TRBJ2-1; a possible D gene is TRBD2 (6 bases). CDR1 MNHNS and CDR2 SASEGT come from the germline V gene. The CDR3 covers 15 residues. With 1 base removed from V and 2 bases from J, the gap between germline ends came to 9 bases. Here the CDR3 reads CASSEVGGPYNEQFF. The CDR3 nucleotides read TGTGCCAGCAGTGAAGTCGGAGGGCCCTACAATGAGCAGTTCTTC.

This rearrangement joins TRBV9 to TRBJ2-2; 9 nucleotides align to TRBD2. The CDR3 extends over 15 amino acids. Germline CDR1 is SGDLS and CDR2 is YYNGEE. The junction had 8 bases not matched to a gene; V was cut back by 6 bases and J by 5 bases. CDR3 region: CASTSSGSVTGELFF. The CDR3 coding sequence is TGTGCCAGCACTAGTAGCGGGAGTGTGACCGGGGAGCTGTTTTTT.

The chain employs TRBV6-5 and TRBJ2-1; TRBD2 agrees at 9 bases. The germline gives CDR1 MNHEY, CDR2 SVGAGI. The trim removed 2 bases at V and 4 bases at J, leaving 6 bases unmatched. The CDR3 is 16 amino acids. This CDR3 reads CASSYRASGVYNEQFF. The CDR3, as DNA: TGTGCCAGCAGTTACAGGGCTAGCGGGGTGTACAATGAGCAGTTCTTC.

The rearrangement links TRBV27 to TRBJ1-2; 8 bases map to TRBD1. Trimming cost V 5 bases and J 3 bases; bases outside gene matches: 14. Germline V gene data show CDR1 as MNHEY and CDR2 as SMNVEV (reference sequence). The CDR3 consists of 17 residues. The DNA of the CDR3 is TGTGCCAGCAGTCCCCGTTGGACAGGGAAAATGGACTATGGCTACACCTTC. This encodes CASSPRWTGKMDYGYTF.

J is TRBJ2-2 and V is TRBV19; tentatively, D is TRBD1 or TRBD2 (5 bases each). The V end was cut by 6 bases, the J end by 7 bases, with 18 bases between. CDR3 length: 15 amino acids. Per germline, CDR1 LNHDA and CDR2 SQIVND (reference sequence). The CDR3: CASRRGKFWDGELFF. CDR3 nucleotide sequence: TGTGCCAGTAGGAGGGGCAAATTCTGGGACGGGGAGCTGTTTTTT.

This chain joins TRBV6-5 and TRBJ1-1; a possible D gene is TRBD1 (6 bases). Between the trimmed V and J ends, which lost 0 bases and 3 bases, there was a span of 11 bases. The CDR3 has 15 residues. The germline CDR1 and CDR2 sequences are MNHEY and SVGAGI. CDR3 in amino acids: CASSYSGGQDTEAFF. CDR3 nucleotide sequence: TGTGCCAGCAGTTACTCCGGGGGGCAAGACACTGAAGCTTTCTTT.

The sample holds one count of this clone. The chain is built from TRBV5-1 and TRBJ2-3, with 7 bases aligning to TRBD2. V lost 4 bases, J lost 1 base, and 3 bases stayed unmatched. From germline, CDR1 is SGHRS and CDR2 YFSETQ. This CDR3 has 14 residues. This CDR3 is CASSGSGGTDTQYF. The CDR3 DNA reads as TGCGCCAGCAGCGGGAGCGGGGGCACAGATACGCAGTATTTT.

The chain recombines TRBV27 with TRBJ1-1; the D gene is possibly TRBD1 (5 bases). CDR3 length equals 13 residues. V lost 6 bases to trimming and J lost 7 bases, with 15 bases between them. Looked up from germline, CDR1 is MNHEY and CDR2 is SMNVEV (reference sequence). In nucleotides, the CDR3 is TGTGCCAGCAGCGATGATCGGGGGGATGAAGCTTTCTTT. Translating gives CASSDDRGDEAFF.